The subject of this entry is one T cell receptor (beta chain). What it binds is not known. The data originate from a study of identifying expanded T cells in peripheral blood. General observations from the study: Variance in clone template counts between approximately two-week samples significantly increased with total template count across all healthy donors. Over two and four weeks, about 15 and 18 clones changed, versus approximately 1.2 between replicates.

The ends were cut back, 0 bases at V and 6 bases at J, with 9 bases in the middle. This CDR3 comprises 15 residues. The germline V gene encodes CDR1 MNHEY and CDR2 SVGAGI. Libraries were prepared by immunoSEQ multiplex PCR; TCRdb keeps only in-frame clonotypes and omits some of them. The table has around 85,000 clones, about 91% seen once. The source of this sequence is a person aged 18 to 69 in good health. This chain links TRBV6-5 with TRBJ1-6; D is undetermined. The specimen sequenced was blood. This CDR3 reads CASSYSYRPNSPLHF. The DNA of the CDR3 is TGTGCCAGCAGTTACTCGTACAGACCTAATTCACCCCTCCACTTT.